This T cell receptor (beta chain) was profiled in a study of neurological immune-mediated disorders (dated by TCRdb to about 2019). The study in broad terms: Peripheral blood TCR-beta repertoires from patients with HTLV-I-associated myelopathy (HAM/TSP), patients with multiple sclerosis, and healthy controls were compared in the study using UMI-based sequencing. Alongside PBMC samples, the set of more than 85 TCR-beta libraries contained longitudinal samples, technical triplicates, and paired CD4+ and CD8+ T-cell subsets that had been sorted. The cohort included around 70 subjects: about 15 with HAM/TSP, around 34 with multiple sclerosis, and approximately 20 healthy controls. Study-wide conclusions, independent of this receptor: TCR clonal expansion was highest in HAM/TSP patients and lowest in MS patients, with MS patients falling below even healthy controls. Across subjects, expanded clones never shared an identical CDR3 amino acid sequence, which suggests that the TCR-beta repertoires in every group were private.

cDNA was synthesized by template-switch 5'RACE using a primer with a 10-nucleotide random unique molecular identifier that tagged each TCR transcript. Every sequencing run covered 15-18 subjects and yielded more than 180 million TCR-beta sequences. The RNeasy kit was used for extraction of total RNA. TCR-beta VDJ regions were amplified with primers for the TCR constant region and the 5'RACE anchor, using the KAPA Real-time Library Amplification kit. A first PCR added sample indexes and Illumina adaptors, and a second PCR then raised library yield. After purification with Ampure beads, the TCR product of roughly 650 bp was size-selected on a 2% E-gel SizeSelection system. Before pooling, library quality was assessed on a Bioanalyzer, concentration was determined with Qubit, and library quantification was performed with the Kapa Library Quantification kit. An Illumina HiSeq 2500 was used to sequence the libraries paired-end at 2 x 150 bp. To increase sequence diversity, roughly 24-32% phiX was spiked into each library pool. On the authors' methods: The quality-filtered reads were processed with the UMI-based MiGEC pipeline, whose error correction step removed more than 85% of the raw TCR sequences. IMGT germline references were used for aligning VDJ genes, and each clonotype was defined as a unique CDR3 amino acid sequence together with its V-J genes. Clonal expansion, Shannon diversity and CDR3 relatedness (CalcPairwiseDistances, ClusterSamples) were evaluated with VDJtools, and phylogenetic trees were built with CLCbio workbench. Using coefficient-of-variation modelling across technical triplicates, the study counted a clone as expanded if it had at least 8 unique UMIs. The public reads were reanalyzed by TCRdb: fastp trimming at Q25, MiXCR alignment, in-frame beta chains only. Duplicate CDR3 protein sequences are folded into a single record with the most common DNA and genes. TCRdb's processing, not the study's, gives the V and J calls here. Present in this sample are about 79,000 distinct CDR3 sequences, approximately 14% of which were seen just once. Together, the top ten hold about 6.8% of the sample.

Healthy controls were blood bank volunteers in Maryland, USA. For unsorted PBMC libraries, 2 million PBMCs were used after storage in RNAlater at -80 degrees C until RNA extraction. PBMCs were separated from peripheral blood using Ficoll-Hypaque density gradient centrifugation and then cryopreserved in liquid nitrogen. This clonotype occurred many times. It has no known antigen specificity. Base quality data are lacking; no much larger clone is found one base away. The CDR3 numbers 15 residues from cysteine through phenylalanine. CDR3 DNA is the only sequence kept; it has 45 bases, read in frame from the first base. The germline V and J ends show losses of 5 bases and 0 bases respectively, and no gene match explains 9 bases of the junction. As encoded in the germline V gene (reference sequence), CDR1 is DFQATT while CDR2 is SNEGSKA.

The sequencing sample was made of PBMCs. In this chain, TRBV20-1 is recombined with TRBJ2-7, with 8 junctional bases fitting TRBD1. The receptor was isolated from a woman aged 50 to 60 in good health. The nucleotide sequence reads as follows: TGCAGTGCTGCAGGGACAGGCGGCCTCTCCTACGAGCAGTACTTC. Its protein product is CSAAGTGGLSYEQYF.